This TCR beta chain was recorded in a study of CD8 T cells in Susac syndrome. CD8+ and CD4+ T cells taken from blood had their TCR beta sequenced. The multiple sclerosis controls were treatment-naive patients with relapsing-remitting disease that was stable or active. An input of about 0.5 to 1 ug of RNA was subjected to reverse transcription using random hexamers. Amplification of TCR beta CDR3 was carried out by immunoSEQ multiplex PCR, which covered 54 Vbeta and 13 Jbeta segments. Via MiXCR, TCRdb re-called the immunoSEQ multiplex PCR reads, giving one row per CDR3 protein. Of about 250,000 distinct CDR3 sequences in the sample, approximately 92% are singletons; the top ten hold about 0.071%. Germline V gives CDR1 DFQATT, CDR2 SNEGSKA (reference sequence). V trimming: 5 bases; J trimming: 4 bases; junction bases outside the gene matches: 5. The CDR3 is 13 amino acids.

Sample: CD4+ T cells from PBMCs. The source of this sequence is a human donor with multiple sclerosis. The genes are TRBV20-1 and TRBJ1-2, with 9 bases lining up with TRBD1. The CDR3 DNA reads TGCAGTGCTGGGACAGGGAGGGGCTATGGCTACACCTTC. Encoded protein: CSAGTGRGYGYTF.